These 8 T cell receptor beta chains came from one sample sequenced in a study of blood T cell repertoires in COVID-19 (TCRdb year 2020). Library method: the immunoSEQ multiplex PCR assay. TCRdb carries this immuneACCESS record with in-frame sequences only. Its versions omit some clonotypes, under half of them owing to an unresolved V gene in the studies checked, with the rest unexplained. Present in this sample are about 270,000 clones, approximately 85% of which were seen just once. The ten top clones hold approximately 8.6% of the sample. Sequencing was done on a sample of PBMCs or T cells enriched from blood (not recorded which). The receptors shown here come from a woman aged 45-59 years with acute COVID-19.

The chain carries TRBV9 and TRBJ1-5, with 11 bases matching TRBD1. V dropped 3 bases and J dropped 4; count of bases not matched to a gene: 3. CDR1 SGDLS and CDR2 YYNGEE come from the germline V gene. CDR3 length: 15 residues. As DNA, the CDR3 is TGTGCCAGCAGCGGGGGACAGGGGGTAAATCAGCCCCAGCATTTT. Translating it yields CASSGGQGVNQPQHF. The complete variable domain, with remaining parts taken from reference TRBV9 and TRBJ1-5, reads DSGVTQTPKHLITATGQRVTLRCSPRSGDLSVYWYQQSLDQGLQFLIQYYNGEERAKGNILERFSAQQFPDLHSELNLSSLELGDSALYFCASSGGQGVNQPQHFGDGTRLSIL.

The CDR3 region has the DNA TGCAGCGTTGACCGCGGTAGCACTGAAGCTTTCTTT. It translates to CSVDRGSTEAFF. The chain combines TRBV29-1 with TRBJ1-1; D remains ambiguous. CDR3 length equals 12 residues. V was trimmed by 3 bases and J by 4 bases, leaving 9 bases between them. CDR1 SQVTM and CDR2 ANQGSEA come from the germline V gene.

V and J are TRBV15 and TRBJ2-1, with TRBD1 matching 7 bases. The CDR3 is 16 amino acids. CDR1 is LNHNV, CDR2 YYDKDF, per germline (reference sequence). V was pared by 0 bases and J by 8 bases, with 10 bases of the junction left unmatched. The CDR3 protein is CATSRERDSRSDEQFF. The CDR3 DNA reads TGTGCCACCAGCAGAGAACGGGACAGTAGGTCGGATGAGCAGTTCTTC.

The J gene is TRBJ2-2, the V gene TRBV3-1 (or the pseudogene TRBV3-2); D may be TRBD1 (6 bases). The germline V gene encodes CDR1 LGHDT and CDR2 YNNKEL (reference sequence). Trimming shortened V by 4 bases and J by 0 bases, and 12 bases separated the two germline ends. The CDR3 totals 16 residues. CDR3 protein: CASSPYKGANTGELFF. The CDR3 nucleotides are TGTGCCAGCAGCCCGTACAAGGGGGCGAACACCGGGGAGCTGTTTTTT.

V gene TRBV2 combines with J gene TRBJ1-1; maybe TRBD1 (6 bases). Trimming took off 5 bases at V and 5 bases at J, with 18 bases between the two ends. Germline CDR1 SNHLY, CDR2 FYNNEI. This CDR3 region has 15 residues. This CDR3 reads CASSLPTGLGTEAFF. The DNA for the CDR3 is TGTGCCAGCAGTCTCCCGACAGGCTTAGGGACTGAAGCTTTCTTT.

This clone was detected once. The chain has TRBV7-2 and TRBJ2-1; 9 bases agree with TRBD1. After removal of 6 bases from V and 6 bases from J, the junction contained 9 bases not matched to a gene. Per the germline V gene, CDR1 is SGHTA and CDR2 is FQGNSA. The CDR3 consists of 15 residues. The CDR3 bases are TGTGCCAGCAGTCGTACCGGGACAGGGTTCAATGAGCAGTTCTTC. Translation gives CASSRTGTGFNEQFF.

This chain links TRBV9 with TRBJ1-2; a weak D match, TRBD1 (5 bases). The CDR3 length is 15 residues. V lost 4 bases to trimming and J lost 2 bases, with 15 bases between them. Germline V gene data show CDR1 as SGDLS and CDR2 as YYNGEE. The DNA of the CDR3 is TGTGCCAGCAGCCTCCATTGGGACTCGAACTATGGCTACACCTTC. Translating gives CASSLHWDSNYGYTF.

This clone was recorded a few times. DNA for the CDR3: TGTGCCAGCAGCTTAGACGTCAGGGCAACGAGTGAAGCTTTCTTT. Protein: CASSLDVRATSEAFF. The gene calls are TRBV7-8 and TRBJ1-1; TRBD1 might be the D (5 bases). This CDR3 is built from 15 residues. Germline CDR1 is SGHVS and CDR2 is FQNEAQ. V was shortened by 1 base and J by 7 bases, with 16 bases between the two germline ends.